The rows below give T cell receptor beta chains drawn from one sample of a study of T-cell reconstitution after alpha-beta-depleted transplantation in children. A single record per CDR3 protein comes from TCRdb applying MiXCR to the PCR reads. The sample has some 500,000 distinct CDR3 sequences; approximately 16% are singletons. The source was PBMCs from the stem cell graft donor, collected from the stem cell graft. All receptors come from a human donor who donated a stem cell graft to a child with acute lymphoblastic leukemia. The CDR3 runs from the conserved cysteine through the conserved F or W. The order of the fields is J gene, V gene, clone size, D gene, CDR3 length, CDR3 protein, CDR3 DNA. D genes are given only for firm matches. Only some rows state a clone size, as once, few, many or a class for expanded clones.

TRBJ2-7 | TRBV20-1 | NA | NA | 12 | CSARSGTVEQYF | TGCAGTGCTAGATCAGGAACAGTCGAGCAGTACTTC
TRBJ2-3 | TRBV18 | NA | NA | 16 | CASSPPARLGTDTQYF | TGTGCCAGCTCACCACCGGCCAGATTAGGCACAGATACGCAGTATTTT
TRBJ1-1 | TRBV6-2/TRBV6-3 | NA | NA | 14 | CASRWALMNTEAFF | TGTGCCAGCAGGTGGGCCTTAATGAACACTGAAGCTTTCTTT
TRBJ1-4 | TRBV12-3/TRBV12-4 | NA | NA | 15 | CASSGDGATNEKLFF | TGTGCCAGCAGTGGGGACGGCGCAACTAATGAAAAACTGTTTTTT
TRBJ1-4 | TRBV5-6 | few | NA | 14 | CASSLDATNEKLFF | TGTGCCAGCAGCTTGGATGCAACTAATGAAAAACTGTTTTTT
TRBJ2-1 | TRBV20-1 | few | TRBD2 | 16 | CSALLSGRVFDNEQFF | TGCAGTGCTCTCCTCAGCGGGAGGGTCTTCGACAATGAGCAGTTCTTC
TRBJ2-1 | TRBV24-1 | NA | TRBD2 | 18 | CATSDFNWTSGRNNEQFF | TGTGCCACCAGTGATTTTAATTGGACTAGCGGGAGGAACAATGAGCAGTTCTTC
TRBJ2-7 | TRBV5-5 | few | TRBD2 | 18 | CASSLADLAGVFSYEQYF | TGTGCCAGCAGCTTGGCTGATCTAGCGGGAGTATTCTCCTACGAGCAGTACTTC
TRBJ2-3 | TRBV12-3/TRBV12-4 | NA | NA | 14 | CASILGPRRDTQYF | TGTGCCAGCATCCTTGGACCCCGTAGAGATACGCAGTATTTT
TRBJ1-5 | TRBV7-6 | few | NA | 12 | CASSSANQPQHF | TGTGCCAGCAGCTCCGCTAATCAGCCCCAGCATTTT
TRBJ1-4 | TRBV5-6 | NA | NA | 19 | CASSPTRGGGLATNEKLFF | TGTGCCAGCAGCCCTACGAGAGGGGGAGGCCTCGCAACTAATGAAAAACTGTTTTTT
TRBJ2-4 | TRBV20-1 | few | TRBD2 | 14 | CSARVGLAGVIQYF | TGCAGTGCTAGAGTAGGGCTAGCGGGCGTCATTCAGTACTTC
TRBJ2-7 | TRBV7-9 | few | NA | 14 | CASSLNTGAYEQYF | TGTGCCAGCAGCTTAAATACCGGAGCATACGAGCAGTACTTC
TRBJ2-1 | TRBV6-2/TRBV6-3 | few | TRBD2 | 17 | CASSYGSLAGFHNEQFF | TGTGCCAGCAGTTATGGCTCGCTAGCGGGATTCCACAATGAGCAGTTCTTC
TRBJ1-5 | TRBV20-1 | few | NA | 16 | CSARGRPGPTDQPQHF | TGCAGTGCTAGAGGAAGGCCGGGGCCGACCGATCAGCCCCAGCATTTT
TRBJ2-4 | TRBV18 | NA | TRBD2 | 16 | CASSPPELAAKNIQYF | TGTGCCAGCTCACCACCAGAACTAGCGGCCAAAAACATTCAGTACTTC
TRBJ2-6 | TRBV12-3/TRBV12-4 | few | NA | 14 | CASSYGTGANVLTF | TGTGCCAGCAGTTATGGAACTGGGGCCAACGTCCTGACTTTC
TRBJ2-5 | TRBV12-3/TRBV12-4 | few | TRBD2 | 14 | CASSGGEDQETQYF | TGTGCCAGCAGCGGGGGGGAGGACCAAGAGACCCAGTACTTC
TRBJ2-7 | TRBV27 | many | TRBD2 | 15 | CASSLIAGGIDEQYF | TGTGCCAGCAGTTTGATAGCGGGAGGGATCGACGAGCAGTACTTC
TRBJ1-3 | TRBV29-1 | few | NA | 14 | CSVDGGLGGNTIYF | TGCAGCGTTGACGGGGGGCTAGGAGGAAACACCATATATTTT
TRBJ1-3 | TRBV7-9 | NA | NA | 16 | CASSLDTDFSGNTIYF | TGTGCCAGCAGCTTAGACACAGATTTCTCTGGAAACACCATATATTTT
TRBJ2-3 | TRBV7-3 | NA | NA | 13 | CASSRDLADTQYF | TGTGCCAGCAGCCGGGACTTAGCAGATACGCAGTATTTT
TRBJ2-7 | TRBV7-9 | NA | NA | 12 | CASSAGPYEQYF | TGTGCCAGCAGCGCCGGACCCTACGAGCAGTACTTC
TRBJ2-3 | TRBV5-1 | few | TRBD1 | 14 | CASSLGQGRGTQYF | TGCGCCAGCAGCTTGGGACAGGGGAGAGGCACGCAGTATTTT
TRBJ2-1 | TRBV5-1 | few | NA | 16 | CASSLRSYARTREQFF | TGCGCCAGCAGCTTGCGGTCATACGCCCGAACACGCGAGCAGTTCTTC
TRBJ2-3 | TRBV25-1 | few | NA | 13 | CASSQIAEDTQYF | TGTGCCAGCAGTCAGATCGCAGAAGATACGCAGTATTTT
TRBJ2-3 | TRBV12-3/TRBV12-4 | NA | TRBD1 | 20 | CASSLWARGLAGGPPDTQYF | TGTGCCAGCAGTTTATGGGCCAGAGGGTTGGCAGGGGGCCCCCCAGATACGCAGTATTTT
TRBJ1-2 | TRBV7-9 | NA | NA | 12 | CASSRTAYGYTF | TGTGCCAGCAGCCGGACAGCCTATGGCTACACCTTC
TRBJ2-3 | TRBV4-1 | NA | NA | 15 | CASSQVEAVTDTQYF | TGCGCCAGCAGCCAAGTAGAGGCCGTAACAGATACGCAGTATTTT
TRBJ2-3 | TRBV5-4 | few | NA | 16 | CASSLYSGGFTDTQYF | TGTGCCAGCAGCTTGTACTCGGGGGGCTTCACAGATACGCAGTATTTT
TRBJ2-1 | TRBV5-1 | many | TRBD2 | 16 | CASRDLAGEKREEQFF | TGCGCCAGCAGGGACCTAGCGGGAGAAAAGAGGGAGGAGCAGTTCTTC
TRBJ2-2 | TRBV7-9 | few | NA | 13 | CASTASNTGELFF | TGTGCCTCCACCGCCTCGAACACCGGGGAGCTGTTTTTT
TRBJ2-3 | TRBV24-1 | NA | NA | 16 | CATSDSALARTDTQYF | TGTGCCACCAGTGACTCCGCGCTAGCGAGAACAGATACGCAGTATTTT
TRBJ1-2 | TRBV5-1 | NA | NA | 13 | CASSLGAAYGYTF | TGCGCCAGCAGCTTGGGGGCCGCTTATGGCTACACCTTC
TRBJ2-1 | TRBV5-1 | few | NA | 11 | CASSYGNLQFF | TGCGCCAGCAGCTACGGGAATCTGCAGTTCTTC
TRBJ2-5 | TRBV7-2 | few | NA | 15 | CASSLDGSSAAAQYF | TGTGCCAGCAGCTTAGACGGGAGTAGCGCCGCGGCCCAGTACTTC
TRBJ2-3 | TRBV10-3 | NA | NA | 17 | CAISGGGGRMVTDTQYF | TGTGCCATCAGTGGAGGGGGCGGGAGGATGGTCACAGATACGCAGTATTTT
TRBJ2-2 | TRBV24-1 | NA | NA | 13 | CATSSIESGELFF | TGTGCCACCAGTTCGATTGAGTCCGGGGAGCTGTTTTTT
TRBJ2-7 | TRBV20-1 | few | TRBD2 | 14 | CSAIPGTSGYEQYF | TGCAGTGCTATCCCCGGGACTAGCGGCTACGAGCAGTACTTC
TRBJ2-7 | TRBV15 | NA | NA | 15 | CATSRERLTSYEQYF | TGTGCCACCAGCAGAGAACGCCTAACCTCCTACGAGCAGTACTTC
TRBJ1-1 | TRBV20-1 | few | NA | 13 | CSAREGGDTEAFF | TGCAGTGCTAGGGAGGGTGGGGACACTGAAGCTTTCTTT